These 24 T cell receptor beta chains were all obtained from the same sample, sequenced in a study of blood T cell repertoires in COVID-19. TCRdb's copy holds only in-frame clones and misses some; the assay was immunoSEQ multiplex PCR. The sample holds some 250,000 clones, roughly 80% seen once. The sequenced sample consisted of peripheral blood. The source of these receptors is a woman of 80 years or more with COVID-19, enrolled during active disease.

The V gene is TRBV4-3, the J gene TRBJ2-7; the D gene is possibly TRBD2 (5 bases). From germline, CDR1 is LGHNA and CDR2 YSLEER. V was pared by 0 bases and J by 0 bases, with 15 bases between. The CDR3 spans 17 residues. DNA for the CDR3: TGCGCCAGCAGCCAAGAGGCCGCCCTAGCCCCCTCCTACGAGCAGTACTTC. Its translation: CASSQEAALAPSYEQYF.

The chain links TRBV6-4 to TRBJ2-7; D might be TRBD2 (5 bases). The CDR3 consists of 14 residues. The germline CDR1 and CDR2 sequences are MRHNA and SNTAGT. V was clipped by 3 bases and J by 3 bases, with 12 bases between them. CDR3 sequence reads: CASSEGGLGYEQYF. The CDR3 DNA reads TGTGCCAGCAGTGAAGGAGGATTGGGCTACGAGCAGTACTTC.

The chain uses TRBV2 and TRBJ1-5; D ambiguous. Germline-derived CDR1 and CDR2 are SNHLY and FYNNEI. The CDR3 has 14 amino acids. V gave up 1 base and J gave up 4 bases, with 8 bases separating them. The CDR3 here is CASSEEAQNQPQHF. The CDR3 region has the DNA TGTGCCAGCAGTGAAGAGGCACAGAATCAGCCCCAGCATTTT.

The chain has TRBV5-1 and TRBJ2-3; D possibly corresponds to TRBD2 (6 bases). V lost 0 bases, J lost 0 bases, and 11 bases lay in between. The CDR3 runs to 16 residues. The V gene's germline CDR1 is SGHRS and CDR2 YFSETQ. CDR3 DNA: TGCGCCAGCAGCTTGGAGATAGCGGTGAGCACAGATACGCAGTATTTT. The encoded protein is CASSLEIAVSTDTQYF.

The CDR3 DNA sequence: TGTGCCTGGAGTGTAACAGGGGCGCCTGGAAACACCATATATTTT. Translated, it gives CAWSVTGAPGNTIYF. V and J are TRBV30 and TRBJ1-3; TRBD1 matches at 7 bases. This CDR3 spans 15 amino acids. The germline V gene has CDR1 GTSNPN and CDR2 SVGIG (reference sequence). V was pared by 0 bases and J by 2 bases, with 4 bases of the junction left unmatched.

The chain carries TRBV6-1 and TRBJ2-1; 7 nucleotides align to TRBD2. Trimming at V came to 6 bases and at J to 14 bases, leaving 10 bases not matched to a gene. The germline gives CDR1 MNHNS, CDR2 SASEGT. The CDR3 is 12 amino acids. CDR3 in amino acids: CASRSPGLGKFF. For the CDR3, the DNA is TGTGCCAGCAGATCGCCTGGACTAGGGAAGTTCTTC.

The V gene is TRBV19, the J gene TRBJ1-5; TRBD1 aligns across 10 bases. The CDR3 totals 16 residues. Germline values: CDR1 LNHDA, CDR2 SQIVND (reference sequence). J lost 4 bases, V lost 3 bases, and 6 bases had no gene match. CDR3 loop: CASSILGQGFNQPQHF. In DNA, the CDR3 is TGTGCCAGTAGTATCCTGGGACAGGGGTTTAATCAGCCCCAGCATTTT.

The V gene is TRBV5-1, the J gene TRBJ2-2, with D possibly being TRBD2 (7 bases). The CDR3 loop spans 15 amino acids. The germline V gene encodes CDR1 SGHRS and CDR2 YFSETQ. Trimming removed 3 bases from V and 4 bases from J, with 13 bases in between. DNA of the CDR3: TGCGCCAGCAGCTCGGGGGGCCGGAGCACCGGGGAGCTGTTTTTT. Translated: CASSSGGRSTGELFF.

The V call is TRBV6-1, the J call TRBJ2-5; 7 positions match TRBD1. This CDR3 contains 15 residues. Germline V gives CDR1 MNHNS, CDR2 SASEGT. V lost 3 bases and J lost 0; bases outside the gene matches: 4. The CDR3 DNA follows: TGTGCCAGCAGTGAGACAGGGCGGTACCAAGAGACCCAGTACTTC. Amino acid sequence: CASSETGRYQETQYF.

V usage is TRBV19 and J usage is TRBJ1-6; 8 bases fit TRBD1. CDR1 LNHDA and CDR2 SQIVND come from the germline V gene (reference sequence). Trimming removed 5 bases from V and 6 bases from J; junction bases left unmatched: 6. This CDR3 is 15 amino acids long. CDR3 coding DNA: TGTGCCAGTAGTGTCGGACAGGGCGGTAATTCACCCCTCCACTTT. The encoded protein is CASSVGQGGNSPLHF.

V and J are TRBV7-8 and TRBJ1-2, with a weak D call TRBD1 (5 bases). CDR1 is SGHVS and CDR2 is FQNEAQ in the germline V gene. V was cut by 1 base and J by 5 bases, with 20 bases left in between. CDR3 size: 17 residues. Written as DNA, the CDR3 is TGTGCCAGCAGCTTAGTCTACCCAGGGCGGTCCCCATATGGCTACACCTTC. Its protein product is CASSLVYPGRSPYGYTF.

The V and J genes are TRBV12-3 or TRBV12-4 and TRBJ1-2, with TRBD1 as a possible D gene (6 bases). This CDR3 spans 13 amino acids. The V end was cut by 5 bases, the J end by 2 bases, with 9 bases between. Written as DNA, the CDR3 is TGTGCCAGCAGTGTTACAGGGAACTATGGCTACACCTTC. This codes for CASSVTGNYGYTF.

The chain joins TRBV19 to TRBJ1-2; D possibly corresponds to TRBD1 (6 bases). The germline V gene has CDR1 LNHDA and CDR2 SQIVND (reference sequence). The CDR3 runs 13 residues. V was shortened by 6 bases and J by 4 bases, with 12 bases between the two germline ends. The CDR3 reads CASRPDRFYGYTF. As DNA, the CDR3 is TGTGCCAGTAGGCCGGACAGATTCTATGGCTACACCTTC.

V gene TRBV27 combines with J gene TRBJ1-5; no clear D gene. The germline V gene encodes CDR1 MNHEY and CDR2 SMNVEV (reference sequence). Trimming removed 8 bases from V and 3 bases from J, with 8 bases in between. This CDR3 is built from 12 residues. The CDR3 nucleotides are TGTGCCAGCGAGGGCCTCAATCAGCCCCAGCATTTT. Residues: CASEGLNQPQHF.

The chain recombines TRBV7-8 with TRBJ2-5; D possibly corresponds to TRBD2 (5 bases). The V gene's germline CDR1 is SGHVS and CDR2 FQNEAQ. This CDR3 has 17 residues. Trimming pared 4 bases from V and 7 bases from J, leaving 25 bases between. As DNA, the CDR3 is TGTGCCAGCAGCTCCCTAGCTATAGCGTCCCAGGCCGTGACCCAGTACTTC. Residues: CASSSLAIASQAVTQYF.

This clone was observed once. The CDR3 loop reads CASSGQQTVNTEAFF. CDR3 DNA sequence: TGCGCCAGCAGCGGGCAACAGACGGTGAACACTGAAGCTTTCTTT. The chain recombines TRBV5-1 with TRBJ1-1; D is unresolved. Germline V CDR1 and CDR2: SGHRS, YFSETQ. This CDR3 region has 15 residues. V lost 4 bases and J 0 bases, leaving 13 bases between the germline ends.

This chain joins TRBV18 and TRBJ2-2; unclear D gene. Between the trimmed V and J ends, which lost 0 bases and 7 bases, there was a span of 9 bases. The CDR3 sequence is 14 residues long. Per germline, CDR1 KGHSH and CDR2 LQKENI. The CDR3 sequence: CASSPPSSFGELFF. As DNA, the CDR3 is TGTGCCAGCTCACCACCGAGTAGCTTCGGGGAGCTGTTTTTT.

This rearrangement joins TRBV5-1 to TRBJ2-3; D may be TRBD1 (5 bases). The V gene's germline CDR1 is SGHRS and CDR2 YFSETQ. The CDR3 loop spans 14 amino acids. V lost 4 bases to trimming and J lost 4 bases, with 13 bases between them. This CDR3 is CASSPQGLPDTQYF. The CDR3 DNA reads TGCGCCAGCAGCCCCCAGGGCCTCCCAGATACGCAGTATTTT.

The V gene is TRBV6-2 or TRBV6-3, the J gene TRBJ2-7; 10 positions match TRBD2. Germline V gene lookup returns CDR1 MNHEY and CDR2 SVGEGT. The CDR3 loop spans 17 amino acids. V shed 6 bases, J shed 3 bases, and the junction held 14 bases outside the gene matches. The CDR3 region has the DNA TGTGCCAGCAGCCCACCACTATGGACTAGCGGTCACTACGAGCAGTACTTC. Protein product: CASSPPLWTSGHYEQYF.

V gene TRBV6-5 combines with J gene TRBJ1-4; D is uncertain. V was cut by 6 bases and J by 8 bases, with 16 bases left in between. This CDR3 has 14 amino acids. Germline V CDR1 and CDR2: MNHEY, SVGAGI. The CDR3 spells CASRAPGGGEKLFF. The CDR3 DNA sequence: TGTGCCAGCAGGGCCCCGGGAGGCGGGGAAAAACTGTTTTTT.

The gene calls are TRBV27 and TRBJ2-6; D is ambiguous. The V and J ends lost 1 base and 4 bases respectively, with 14 bases between them. The CDR3 is made up of 17 amino acids. The germline gives CDR1 MNHEY, CDR2 SMNVEV (reference sequence). The CDR3 is CASSLYPDTAGANVLTF. The CDR3 DNA reads TGTGCCAGCAGTTTATACCCCGACACGGCCGGGGCCAACGTCCTGACTTTC.

This clone came up once. The rearrangement joins TRBV5-1 to TRBJ1-3; 7 nucleotides agree with TRBD1. In germline, CDR1 is SGHRS, CDR2 YFSETQ. The ends lost 4 bases at V and 3 bases at J; junction bases unmatched: 10. This CDR3 is 16 amino acids long. The CDR3 sequence is CASSTQGLESGNTIYF. CDR3 bases: TGCGCCAGCAGCACACAGGGGCTGGAGAGTGGAAACACCATATATTTT.

This sequence joins TRBV2 and TRBJ1-2; D gene ambiguous. The CDR3 covers 13 residues. Trimming took 6 bases from V and 8 from J, leaving 16 bases between them. Germline CDR1 and CDR2: SNHLY and FYNNEI. The CDR3 DNA sequence: TGTGCCAGCAGCGAGGAGGTCCTACAGGGCTACACCTTC. Protein product: CASSEEVLQGYTF.

CDR3 region: CASYTGSNQPQHF. In nucleotides, the CDR3 is TGTGCCAGCTACACAGGGAGCAATCAGCCCCAGCATTTT. The V gene is TRBV28, the J gene TRBJ1-5, with a weak D call TRBD1 (6 bases). From germline, CDR1 is MDHEN and CDR2 SYDVKM. Trimming stripped 8 bases from V and 1 base from J, with 9 bases between. CDR3 length: 13 residues.